This is a list of T cell receptor beta chains from one sample in a study of blood T cell repertoires in COVID-19. Assay used: immunoSEQ multiplex PCR; TCRdb lists only in-frame clones, some missing. The sample has about 220,000 clones; around 82% are singletons. Sequencing was carried out using peripheral blood. These receptor sequences come from a woman older than 75 with acute or convalescent COVID-19. CDR3s include the opening cysteine and the closing phenylalanine or tryptophan. The D gene is left open where the match is weak. Rows give clone size only sometimes, using once, few, many, or a class for an expanded clone.

DNA,CDR3,J,D,V,length,size
TGTGCCAGCAGCTCTCAGAGTGGAGTTCGTGGCTACACCTTC,CASSSQSGVRGYTF,TRBJ1-2,.,TRBV11-2,14,few
TGCAGCGCCCCGGGACAGCTGAACACTGAAGCTTTCTTT,CSAPGQLNTEAFF,TRBJ1-1,TRBD1,TRBV29-1,13,.
TGTGCCAGCACTCGGGGTAGGATATCTGAAGCTTTCTTT,CASTRGRISEAFF,TRBJ1-1,.,TRBV12-3/TRBV12-4,13,once
TGCAGCGTTGTCGAGGCCAATAGCAATCAGCCCCAGCATTTT,CSVVEANSNQPQHF,TRBJ1-5,.,TRBV29-1,14,few
TGTGCCAGCAGCCCAACCAGAACCCAGGTAGGCTATGGCTACACCTTC,CASSPTRTQVGYGYTF,TRBJ1-2,.,TRBV9,16,.
TGTGCCAGCAGCTCAGGACGGGGAACTAATGAAAAACTGTTTTTT,CASSSGRGTNEKLFF,TRBJ1-4,.,TRBV11-2,15,.
TGTGCCAGCAGTCCCCGTTACTCGTATGGGGGCAGCAATCAGCCCCAGCATTTT,CASSPRYSYGGSNQPQHF,TRBJ1-5,.,TRBV6-6,18,.
TGTGCCAGCTCACCTTCCGGGACAGCCGCCTACGAGCAGTACTTC,CASSPSGTAAYEQYF,TRBJ2-7,TRBD1,TRBV18,15,.
TGTGCCAGCAGCTTGGGACTAGTAGGTCAAGAGACCCAGTACTTC,CASSLGLVGQETQYF,TRBJ2-5,.,TRBV5-5,15,.
TGTGCCAGTAGTGCTTCACAGGGGGCGCGCAATCAGCCCCAGCATTTT,CASSASQGARNQPQHF,TRBJ1-5,TRBD1,TRBV19,16,.
TGTGCCAGCTCTGGACCGGGACAGGGTTTCCACGAGCAGTACTTC,CASSGPGQGFHEQYF,TRBJ2-7,TRBD1,TRBV18,15,.
TGTGCCAGCAGCCCCACCTACAATGAGCAGTTCTTC,CASSPTYNEQFF,TRBJ2-1,.,TRBV7-2,12,.
TGTGCCAGCAGCCAATTGTCGACAGGGGCATATGAAGCTTTCTTT,CASSQLSTGAYEAFF,TRBJ1-1,TRBD1,TRBV14,15,.
TGTGCCACCAGCAGAGATACTGGGGGCCGATCACCCCTCCACTTT,CATSRDTGGRSPLHF,TRBJ1-6,.,TRBV15,15,.
TGTGCCAGCAGCCCCAGGTCGGGGGGGAGCGCTGAAGCTTTCTTT,CASSPRSGGSAEAFF,TRBJ1-1,.,TRBV3-1/TRBV3-2,15,.
TGTGCCAGCAGGGCTCAGGGGGCCAACACTGAAGCTTTCTTT,CASRAQGANTEAFF,TRBJ1-1,TRBD1,TRBV2,14,few
TGTGCCAGCAGCTTGGGACAGGGGGCCTCGGGGACTGAAGCTTTCTTT,CASSLGQGASGTEAFF,TRBJ1-1,TRBD1,TRBV7-9,16,.
TGTGCCAGCAGAATCCGGGAAAGCTCTGGCTACACCTTC,CASRIRESSGYTF,TRBJ1-2,.,TRBV12-3/TRBV12-4,13,.
TGTGCCAGCAGTGCTCCCGGGAGGGAACGAACCTACGAGCAGTACTTC,CASSAPGRERTYEQYF,TRBJ2-7,TRBD2,TRBV27,16,.
TGTGCCAGCAGCGTAGATGCAGACACTGAAGCTTTCTTT,CASSVDADTEAFF,TRBJ1-1,.,TRBV9,13,.
TGTGCCATCAGTTCTCCGGGACAGGGAACCTACGAGCAGTACTTC,CAISSPGQGTYEQYF,TRBJ2-7,TRBD1,TRBV10-3,15,.
TGCAGCGTTGAAGCGGGACAGGGGGCTTTCTTT,CSVEAGQGAFF,TRBJ1-1,TRBD1,TRBV29-1,11,few
TGTGCCTGGAGTTCCTACAGGGGGGGCCAAGAGACCCAGTACTTC,CAWSSYRGGQETQYF,TRBJ2-5,.,TRBV30,15,.
TGTGCCAGCAGCTTATGGCCAGGGGGCCGTACTGAAGCTTTCTTT,CASSLWPGGRTEAFF,TRBJ1-1,TRBD1,TRBV7-2,15,few
TGTGCCATCAGTGAGTCGCCTGAGGATGAAGCTTTCTTT,CAISESPEDEAFF,TRBJ1-1,.,TRBV10-3,13,.
TGTGCCAGTAGTCAACAGGGGGTCTATAGCAATCAGCCCCAGCATTTT,CASSQQGVYSNQPQHF,TRBJ1-5,TRBD1,TRBV19,16,.